What follows are 8 T cell receptor beta chains derived from one specimen sequenced in a study of blood T cell repertoires in COVID-19. Data came from immunoSEQ multiplex PCR; TCRdb stores just in-frame clones and leaves some out. In the table there are 90,000 to 150,000 clones, about two thirds of which are singletons. Sequenced sample: peripheral blood. These receptors all come from a human donor with acute or convalescent COVID-19. The donor label of this sample is uncertain.

Only one count was recorded for this clone. The chain is built from TRBV7-8 and TRBJ2-5; D is undetermined. The CDR3 spans 15 residues. V dropped 2 bases and J dropped 2 bases, with 12 bases sitting between them. The germline gives CDR1 SGHVS, CDR2 FQNEAQ. The chain's CDR3 is CASSLWLSGQETQYF. DNA of the CDR3: TGTGCCAGCAGCTTATGGCTCTCCGGGCAAGAGACCCAGTACTTC.

The V call is TRBV27, the J call TRBJ1-5; 8 bases match TRBD1. The CDR3 has 18 amino acids. After removal of 1 base from V and 0 bases from J, the junction contained 8 bases not matched to a gene. Germline V gives CDR1 MNHEY, CDR2 SMNVEV (reference sequence). CDR3 sequence (DNA): TGTGCCAGCAGTTTATTCCGGGACAGGAAATATAGCAATCAGCCCCAGCATTTT. It is translated as CASSLFRDRKYSNQPQHF.

This clone turned up a few times. The gene calls are TRBV11-2 and TRBJ2-7, with 7 bases lining up with TRBD2. J was trimmed by 5 bases and V by 1 base; bases with no gene match: 11. Germline values: CDR1 SGHAT, CDR2 FQNNGV. This CDR3 is 16 amino acids long. CDR3 nucleotide sequence: TGTGCCAGCAGCTTAGGATTCCCCTTCGGGAGGCACGAGCAGTACGTC. This codes for CASSLGFPFGRHEQYV.

This clone was found once. The chain employs TRBV4-2 and TRBJ2-1; 13 bases are a match to TRBD2. CDR3 length equals 18 residues. V was clipped by 1 base and J by 7 bases; unmatched bases: 10. Germline V gene sequence: CDR1 LGHNA, CDR2 YNFKEQ. CDR3 sequence reads: CASSQVLAGGADRNEQFF. DNA of the CDR3: TGTGCCAGCAGCCAAGTACTAGCGGGGGGGGCCGATAGGAATGAGCAGTTCTTC.

The V gene is TRBV19, the J gene TRBJ1-2; D call uncertain. Germline loops: CDR1 LNHDA, CDR2 SQIVND (reference sequence). The CDR3 has 14 amino acids. V lost 8 bases and J 3 bases, leaving 16 bases between the germline ends. DNA of the CDR3: TGTGCCAGTCAATCACCCCTCAACTACTATGGCTACACCTTC. Protein product: CASQSPLNYYGYTF.

The V gene is TRBV2, the J gene TRBJ2-7; D might be TRBD2 (5 bases). CDR3 length: 13 residues. The V and J ends lost 3 bases and 4 bases respectively, with 10 bases between them. The germline CDR1 and CDR2 sequences are SNHLY and FYNNEI. The CDR3 here is CASSDEGSYEQYF. The CDR3 coding sequence is TGTGCCAGCAGTGACGAGGGATCTTACGAGCAGTACTTC.

The sample holds one count of this clone. The V gene is TRBV28, the J gene TRBJ2-2; TRBD2 matches 10 bases. The germline CDR1 and CDR2 sequences are MDHEN and SYDVKM. This CDR3 spans 16 amino acids. Germline trimming cut 6 bases from V and 5 bases from J; bases unmatched to any gene: 9. CDR3 sequence reads: CASRIFGSGGTGELFF. In nucleotides, the CDR3 is TGTGCCAGCAGGATTTTCGGTAGCGGGGGGACCGGGGAGCTGTTTTTT.

The chain is built from TRBV3-1 (or the pseudogene TRBV3-2) and TRBJ2-2, with unresolved D. V shed 4 bases and J shed 1 base, with 10 bases lying between them. The CDR3 is 15 amino acids. Germline CDR1 reads LGHDT; CDR2 reads YNNKEL (reference sequence). CDR3 loop: CASSPPLRNTGELFF. The CDR3 coding sequence is TGTGCCAGCAGCCCCCCCCTTAGGAACACCGGGGAGCTGTTTTTT.